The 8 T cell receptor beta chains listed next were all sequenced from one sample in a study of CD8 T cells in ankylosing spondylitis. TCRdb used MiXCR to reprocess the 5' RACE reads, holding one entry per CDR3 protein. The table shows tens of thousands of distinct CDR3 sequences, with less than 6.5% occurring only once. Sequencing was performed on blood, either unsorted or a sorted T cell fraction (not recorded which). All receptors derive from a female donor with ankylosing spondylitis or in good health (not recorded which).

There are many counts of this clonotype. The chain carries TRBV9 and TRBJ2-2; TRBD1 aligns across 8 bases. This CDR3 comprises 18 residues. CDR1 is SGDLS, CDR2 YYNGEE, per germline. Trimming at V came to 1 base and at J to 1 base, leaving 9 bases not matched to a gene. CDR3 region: CASSVSAGGKKNTGELFF. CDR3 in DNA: TGTGCCAGCAGCGTATCGGCAGGGGGCAAAAAGAACACCGGGGAGCTGTTTTTT.

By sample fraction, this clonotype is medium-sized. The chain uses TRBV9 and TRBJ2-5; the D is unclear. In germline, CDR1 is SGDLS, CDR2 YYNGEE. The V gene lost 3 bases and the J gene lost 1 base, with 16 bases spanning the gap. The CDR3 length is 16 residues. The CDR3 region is CASSEGSPHPQETQYF. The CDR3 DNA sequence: TGTGCCAGCAGCGAGGGTTCTCCGCACCCCCAAGAGACCCAGTACTTC. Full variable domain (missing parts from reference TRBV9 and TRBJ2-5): DSGVTQTPKHLITATGQRVTLRCSPRSGDLSVYWYQQSLDQGLQFLIQYYNGEERAKGNILERFSAQQFPDLHSELNLSSLELGDSALYFCASSEGSPHPQETQYFGPGTRLLVL.

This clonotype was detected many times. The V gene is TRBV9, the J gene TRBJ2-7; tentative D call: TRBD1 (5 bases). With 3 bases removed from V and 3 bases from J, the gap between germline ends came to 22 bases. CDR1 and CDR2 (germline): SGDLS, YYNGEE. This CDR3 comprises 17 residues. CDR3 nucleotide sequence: TGTGCCAGCAGCGGCCATCTAGGCCCCCAGGGTGGCTACGAGCAGTACTTC. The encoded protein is CASSGHLGPQGGYEQYF.

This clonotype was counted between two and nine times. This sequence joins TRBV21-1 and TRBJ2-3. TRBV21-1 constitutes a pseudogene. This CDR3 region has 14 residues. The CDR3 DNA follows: TGTGCCAGCAGCTCTCCATTTTCGCCAGATACGCAGTATTTT. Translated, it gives CASSSPFSPDTQYF.

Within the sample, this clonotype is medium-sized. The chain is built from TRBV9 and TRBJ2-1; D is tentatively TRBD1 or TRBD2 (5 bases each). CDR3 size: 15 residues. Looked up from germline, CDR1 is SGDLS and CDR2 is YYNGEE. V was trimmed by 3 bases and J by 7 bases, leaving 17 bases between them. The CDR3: CASSGGTAGRNEQFF. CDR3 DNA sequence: TGTGCCAGCAGCGGGGGGACGGCAGGGAGAAATGAGCAGTTCTTC.

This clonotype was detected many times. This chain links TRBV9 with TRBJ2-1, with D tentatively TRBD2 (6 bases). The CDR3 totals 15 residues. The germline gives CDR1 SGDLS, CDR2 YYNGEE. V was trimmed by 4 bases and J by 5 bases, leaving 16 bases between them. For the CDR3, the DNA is TGTGCCAGCAGCCCCCGAAGGGGCGGGGACAATGAGCAGTTCTTC. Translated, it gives CASSPRRGGDNEQFF.

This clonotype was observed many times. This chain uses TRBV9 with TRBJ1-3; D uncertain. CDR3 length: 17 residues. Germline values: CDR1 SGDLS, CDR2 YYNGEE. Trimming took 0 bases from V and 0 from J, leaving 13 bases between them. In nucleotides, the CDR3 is TGTGCCAGCAGCGTAGGGAGTCAGAGCTTCTCTGGAAACACCATATATTTT. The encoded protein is CASSVGSQSFSGNTIYF. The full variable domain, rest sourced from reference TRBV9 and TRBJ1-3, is DSGVTQTPKHLITATGQRVTLRCSPRSGDLSVYWYQQSLDQGLQFLIQYYNGEERAKGNILERFSAQQFPDLHSELNLSSLELGDSALYFCASSVGSQSFSGNTIYFGEGSWLTVV.

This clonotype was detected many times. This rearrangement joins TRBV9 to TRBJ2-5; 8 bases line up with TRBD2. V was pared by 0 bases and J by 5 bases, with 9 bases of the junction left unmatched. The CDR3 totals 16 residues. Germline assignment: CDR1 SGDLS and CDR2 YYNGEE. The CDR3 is CASSVEVGLVSETQYF. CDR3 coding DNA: TGTGCCAGCAGCGTAGAGGTGGGACTAGTTTCCGAGACCCAGTACTTC.